This TCR beta chain was recovered during a study of shared clonotypes between healthy human individuals. Study-level results: Sorted-subset sequencing was shown by rarefaction to be incomplete despite large depth. Among the subsets, naive ones generally showed larger estimated richness than memory ones.

As concerns this clone: What it binds is not known.

CDR3 size: 13 residues. Germline V gene data show CDR1 as MNHNS and CDR2 as SASEGT. V was clipped by 5 bases and J by 4 bases, with 11 bases between them. CD4+ cells yielded CD45RA+ naive and CD45RA-negative memory subsets. In the authors' workflow: In the immunoSEQ data, sequences were junction-only and lacked quality scores, so filtering differed. Data came from immunoSEQ multiplex PCR; TCRdb stores just in-frame clones and leaves some out. V, J and clone size were drawn from that table, and D and trimming were deduced from the DNA. The sample lists some 2.1 million clones; 85% to 95% were seen once.

This TCR was sampled from a man younger than 35 in good health. J is TRBJ1-2 and V is TRBV6-1; the D gene is possibly TRBD1 (6 bases). Sequenced sample: naive CD4+ T cells sorted from blood. The subset denotes: CD45RA+ positively selected. The CDR3 region has the DNA TGTGCCAGCAGTCGGGGGCTTAGCTATGGCTACACCTTC. Residues: CASSRGLSYGYTF.